The 12 T cell receptor beta chains below all came from one sample that was sequenced in a study of breast tumors, draining lymph nodes, adjacent tissues. TCRdb processed the multiplex PCR reads anew with MiXCR; each CDR3 protein has one entry. The sample records approximately 130,000 distinct CDR3 sequences, 21% being singletons. Samples came from axillary lymph nodes draining the breast cancer. Material: axillary lymph node tissue. The receptors were sampled from a female donor with breast cancer. Some clones in this sample may be carry-over from other donors' samples.

With respect to this clonotype: The CDR3 does not end in the conserved phenylalanine or tryptophan, so this is likely a read error. CDR3 in amino acids: CASTGGARNQETQYL. The CDR3 DNA is TGTGCCAGCACCGGGGGGGCTCGAAACCAAGAGACCCAGTACCTC. V gene TRBV2 combines with J gene TRBJ2-5; TRBD2 matches at 8 bases. In germline, CDR1 is SNHLY, CDR2 FYNNEI. This CDR3 has 15 residues. Losses at the gene ends were 7 bases for V and 0 bases for J; bases not matched to a gene: 7.

The sample holds many counts of this clonotype. The CDR3 DNA follows: TGTGCCAGCAGCGGGTTCGGGGGGCTCGGTCAGCCCCAGCATTTT. This encodes CASSGFGGLGQPQHF. The J gene is TRBJ1-5, the V gene TRBV9; maybe TRBD1 (6 bases). Germline V CDR1 and CDR2: SGDLS, YYNGEE. The CDR3 contains 15 residues. With 3 bases removed from V and 6 bases from J, the gap between germline ends came to 16 bases.

The table lists this clonotype with many counts. J is TRBJ1-5 and V is TRBV20-1, with a possible D match to TRBD1 (5 bases). The length of the CDR3 is 13 residues. Trimming took off 3 bases at V and 4 bases at J, with 10 bases between the two ends. Looked up from germline, CDR1 is DFQATT and CDR2 is SNEGSKA (reference sequence). The CDR3 sequence: CSARGDGNQPQHF. The DNA for the CDR3 is TGCAGTGCTAGGGGGGACGGTAATCAGCCCCAGCATTTT.

With respect to this clonotype: This may stem from a read error, because a much larger clone lies one nucleotide away. This chain uses TRBV6-5 with TRBJ1-2; TRBD1 is a possible D gene (5 bases). The CDR3 length is 18 residues. The germline gives CDR1 MNHEY, CDR2 SVGAGI. V lost 5 bases and J 2 bases, leaving 24 bases between the germline ends. The CDR3 coding sequence is TGTGCCAGCAGTACCTATTACAGTGGACAAGACCCCAACTATGGCTACACCTTC. This sequence encodes CASSTYYSGQDPNYGYTF.

The table lists this clonotype with many counts. The chain combines TRBV20-1 with TRBJ2-3, with 7 positions matching TRBD2. CDR3 length equals 14 residues. Per the germline V gene, CDR1 is DFQATT and CDR2 is SNEGSKA (reference sequence). Trimming at V came to 5 bases and at J to 2 bases, leaving 7 bases not matched to a gene. The CDR3 region is CSALNLAATDTQYF. For the CDR3, the DNA is TGCAGTGCTTTAAATCTAGCGGCCACAGATACGCAGTATTTT.

This clonotype has only a few counts. The CDR3 is CASSYRGGANTGELFF. CDR3 DNA sequence: TGTGCCAGCAGTTACCGGGGGGGCGCGAACACCGGGGAGCTGTTTTTT. The chain is built from TRBV6-5 and TRBJ2-2; 8 nucleotides align to TRBD2. CDR3 length: 16 amino acids. Germline assignment: CDR1 MNHEY and CDR2 SVGAGI. The junction had 2 bases not matched to a gene; V was cut back by 2 bases and J by 0 bases.

This clonotype was counted many times. The chain joins TRBV14 to TRBJ2-7, with D perhaps TRBD2 (6 bases). The CDR3 extends over 14 amino acids. The germline CDR1 and CDR2 sequences are SGHDN and FVKESK. The V and J ends lost 4 bases and 2 bases respectively, with 12 bases between them. The CDR3 reads CASSPLALPYEQYF. The CDR3 DNA sequence: TGTGCCAGCAGCCCTCTAGCGCTCCCCTACGAGCAGTACTTC. The whole variable domain, filled in from reference TRBV14 and TRBJ2-7, reads EAGVTQFPSHSVIEKGQTVTLRCDPISGHDNLYWYRRVMGKEIKFLLHFVKESKQDESGMPNNRFLAERTGGTYSTLKVQPAELEDSGVYFCASSPLALPYEQYFGPGTRLTVT.

This clonotype was seen ten or more times. The CDR3 bases are TGTGCCAGCAGGGGGACTAGGACCTCAGGGGCCTCTGGGGCCAACGTCCTGACTTTC. It codes for CASRGTRTSGASGANVLTF. This chain links TRBV6-6 with TRBJ2-6, with TRBD2 identical over 8 bases. The CDR3 runs to 19 residues. V lost 6 bases, J lost 0 bases, and 13 bases stayed unmatched. Germline assignment: CDR1 MNHNY and CDR2 SVGAGI (reference sequence).

A note on this clonotype: Since a much larger clone is just one base distant, this may be a read error. V and J are TRBV24-1 and TRBJ2-7, with TRBD2 matching 9 bases. The CDR3 sequence is 17 residues long. Trimming took 3 bases from V and 7 from J; bases not matched to a gene: 15. Per the germline V gene, CDR1 is KGHDR and CDR2 is SFDVKD. The CDR3 reads CATSDDRVSGSYNEQYF. In DNA form, the CDR3 reads TGTGCCACCAGTGATGACAGGGTTAGCGGGAGTTACAATGAGCAGTACTTC.

A word on this clonotype: This may stem from a read error, because a much larger clone lies one nucleotide away. The chain employs TRBV20-1 and TRBJ1-5, with D possibly matching TRBD1 (6 bases). The germline V gene has CDR1 DFQATT and CDR2 SNEGSKA (reference sequence). The CDR3 has 16 residues. Trimming removed 2 bases at V and 0 bases at J, with 14 bases between. CDR3 in amino acids: CSARKQDRHSNQPQHF. Here the CDR3 DNA reads TGCAGTGCTAGAAAGCAGGACAGACATAGCAATCAGCCCCAGCATTTT.

This clonotype was observed many times. V usage is TRBV20-1 and J usage is TRBJ2-1; possible D gene TRBD2, 6 bases. The V end lost 3 bases, the J end lost 5 bases, and 23 bases lay between the germline ends. Germline-derived CDR1 and CDR2 are DFQATT and SNEGSKA (reference sequence). This CDR3 has 17 amino acids. The CDR3 nucleotides are TGCAGTGCTAGTGACATAACCCGGGACTGGGGGGACAATGAGCAGTTCTTC. Protein product: CSASDITRDWGDNEQFF.

To note about this clonotype: A single base separates this from a much larger clone, so it may be a read error. The V gene is TRBV2, the J gene TRBJ2-3; TRBD2 matches 7 bases. V was pared by 11 bases and J by 0 bases, with 11 bases of the junction left unmatched. This CDR3 spans 15 amino acids. Germline lookup yields CDR1 SNHLY and CDR2 FYNNEI. The CDR3 loop is CAALGGSQSTDTQYF. The CDR3, as DNA: TGTGCCGCGTTAGGCGGGAGCCAGAGCACAGATACGCAGTATTTT.